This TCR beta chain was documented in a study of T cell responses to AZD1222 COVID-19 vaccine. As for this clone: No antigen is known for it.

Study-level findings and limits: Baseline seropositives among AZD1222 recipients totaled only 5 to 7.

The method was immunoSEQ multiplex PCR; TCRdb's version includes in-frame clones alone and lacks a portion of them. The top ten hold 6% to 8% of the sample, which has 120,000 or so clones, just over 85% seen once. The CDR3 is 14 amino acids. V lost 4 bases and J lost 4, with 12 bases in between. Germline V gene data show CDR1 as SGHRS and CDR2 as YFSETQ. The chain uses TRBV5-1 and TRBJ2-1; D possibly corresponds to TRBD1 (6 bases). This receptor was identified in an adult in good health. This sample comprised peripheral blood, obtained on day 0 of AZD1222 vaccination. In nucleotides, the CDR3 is TGCGCCAGCAGCACGCAGGGGCTTTACAATGAGCAGTTCTTC. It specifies CASSTQGLYNEQFF.